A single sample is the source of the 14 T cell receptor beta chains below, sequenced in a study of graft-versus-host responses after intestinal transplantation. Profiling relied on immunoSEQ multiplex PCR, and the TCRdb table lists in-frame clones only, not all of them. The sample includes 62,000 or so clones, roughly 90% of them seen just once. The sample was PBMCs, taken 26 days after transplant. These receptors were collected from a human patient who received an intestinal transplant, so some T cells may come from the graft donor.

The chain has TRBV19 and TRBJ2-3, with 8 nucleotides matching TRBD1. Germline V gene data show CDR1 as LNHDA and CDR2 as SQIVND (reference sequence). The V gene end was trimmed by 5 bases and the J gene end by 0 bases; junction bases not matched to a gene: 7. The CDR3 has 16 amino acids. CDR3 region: CASSLMTGASTDTQYF. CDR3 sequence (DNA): TGTGCCAGTAGTCTGATGACAGGGGCTAGCACAGATACGCAGTATTTT.

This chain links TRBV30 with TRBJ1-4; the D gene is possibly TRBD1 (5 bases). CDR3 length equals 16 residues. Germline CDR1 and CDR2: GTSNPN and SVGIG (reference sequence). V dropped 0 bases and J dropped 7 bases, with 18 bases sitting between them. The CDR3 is CAWSVSRTGGAEKLFF. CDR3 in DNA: TGTGCCTGGAGTGTATCCCGGACTGGCGGGGCTGAAAAACTGTTTTTT.

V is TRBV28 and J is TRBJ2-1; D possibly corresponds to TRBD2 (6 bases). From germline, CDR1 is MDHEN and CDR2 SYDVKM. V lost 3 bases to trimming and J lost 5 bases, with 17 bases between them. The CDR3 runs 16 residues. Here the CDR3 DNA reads TGTGCCAGCAGTTTCGATCGCGGGATGGGGGACAATGAGCAGTTCTTC. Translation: CASSFDRGMGDNEQFF.

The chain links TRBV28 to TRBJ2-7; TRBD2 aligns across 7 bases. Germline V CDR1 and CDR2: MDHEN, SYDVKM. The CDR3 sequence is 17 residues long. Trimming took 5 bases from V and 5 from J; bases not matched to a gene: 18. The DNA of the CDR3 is TGTGCCAGCAGTCTTTCTAGCGGTTGGGTTATGTTCCACGAGCAGTACTTC. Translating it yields CASSLSSGWVMFHEQYF.

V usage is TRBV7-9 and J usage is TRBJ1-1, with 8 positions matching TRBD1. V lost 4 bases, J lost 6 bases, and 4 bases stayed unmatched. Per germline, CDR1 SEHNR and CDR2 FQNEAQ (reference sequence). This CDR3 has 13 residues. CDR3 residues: CASSYLTGAEAFF. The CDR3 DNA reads TGTGCCAGCAGCTATCTGACAGGGGCTGAAGCTTTCTTT.

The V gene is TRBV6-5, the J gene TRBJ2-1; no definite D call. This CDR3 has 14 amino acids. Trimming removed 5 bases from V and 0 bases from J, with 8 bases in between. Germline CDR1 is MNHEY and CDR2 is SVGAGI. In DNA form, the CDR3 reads TGTGCCAGCAGTATAGCAATCTCCTACAATGAGCAGTTCTTC. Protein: CASSIAISYNEQFF.

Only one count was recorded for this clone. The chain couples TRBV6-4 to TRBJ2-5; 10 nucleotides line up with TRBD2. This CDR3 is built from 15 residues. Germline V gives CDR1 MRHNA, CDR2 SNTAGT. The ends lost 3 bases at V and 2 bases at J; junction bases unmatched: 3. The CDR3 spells CASSELAGPQETQYF. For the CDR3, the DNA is TGTGCCAGCAGTGAACTAGCGGGGCCGCAAGAGACCCAGTACTTC.

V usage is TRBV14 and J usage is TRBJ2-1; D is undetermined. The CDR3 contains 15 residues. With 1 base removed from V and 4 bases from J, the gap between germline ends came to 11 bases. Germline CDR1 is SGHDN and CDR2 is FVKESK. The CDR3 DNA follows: TGTGCCAGCAGCCAAGCACCCGCCGGGTACAATGAGCAGTTCTTC. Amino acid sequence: CASSQAPAGYNEQFF.

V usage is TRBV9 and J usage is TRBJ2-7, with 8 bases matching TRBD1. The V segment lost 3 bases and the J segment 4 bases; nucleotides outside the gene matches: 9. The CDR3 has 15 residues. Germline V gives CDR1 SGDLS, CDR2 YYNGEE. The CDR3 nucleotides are TGTGCCAGCAGCGCCCAGACAGGGGCCCCTTACGAGCAGTACTTC. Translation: CASSAQTGAPYEQYF.

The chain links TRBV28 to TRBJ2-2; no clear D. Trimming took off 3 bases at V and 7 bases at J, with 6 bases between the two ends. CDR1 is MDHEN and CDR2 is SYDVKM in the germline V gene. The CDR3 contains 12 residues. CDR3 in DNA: TGTGCCAGCAGTTTTCGGAGCGGGGAGCTGTTTTTT. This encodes CASSFRSGELFF.

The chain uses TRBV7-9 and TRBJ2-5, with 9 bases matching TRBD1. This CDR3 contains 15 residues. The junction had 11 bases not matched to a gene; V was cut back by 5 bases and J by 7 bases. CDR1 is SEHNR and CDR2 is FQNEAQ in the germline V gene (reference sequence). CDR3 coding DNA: TGTGCCAGCAGCCGATTCGGGACAGGGAATGGGACCCAGTACTTC. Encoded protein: CASSRFGTGNGTQYF. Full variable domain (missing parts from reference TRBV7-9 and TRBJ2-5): DTGVSQNPRHKITKRGQNVTFRCDPISEHNRLYWYRQTLGQGPEFLTYFQNEAQLEKSRLLSDRFSAERPKGSFSTLEIQRTEQGDSAMYLCASSRFGTGNGTQYFGPGTRLLVL.

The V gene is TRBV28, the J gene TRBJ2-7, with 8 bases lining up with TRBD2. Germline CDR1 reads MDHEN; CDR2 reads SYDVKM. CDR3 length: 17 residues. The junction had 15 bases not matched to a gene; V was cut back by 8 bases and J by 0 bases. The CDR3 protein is CASRPSGQRGFSYEQYV. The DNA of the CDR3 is TGTGCCAGCCGACCCTCCGGCCAGCGGGGGTTCTCCTACGAGCAGTACGTC.

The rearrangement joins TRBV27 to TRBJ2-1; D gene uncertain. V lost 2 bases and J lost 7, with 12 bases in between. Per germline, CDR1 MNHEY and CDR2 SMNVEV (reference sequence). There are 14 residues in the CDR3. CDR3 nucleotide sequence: TGTGCCAGCAGTTTAATCGGAGCCGGTAATGAGCAGTTCTTC. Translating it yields CASSLIGAGNEQFF.

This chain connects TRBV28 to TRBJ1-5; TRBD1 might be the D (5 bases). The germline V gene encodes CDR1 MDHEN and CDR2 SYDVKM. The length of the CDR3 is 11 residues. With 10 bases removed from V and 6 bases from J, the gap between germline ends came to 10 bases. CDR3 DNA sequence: TGTGCCACAGGGTACGGTCAGCCCCAGCATTTT. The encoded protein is CATGYGQPQHF. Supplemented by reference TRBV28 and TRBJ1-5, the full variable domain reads DVKVTQSSRYLVKRTGEKVFLECVQDMDHENMFWYRQDPGLGLRLIYFSYDVKMKEKGDIPEGYSVSREKKERFSLILESASTNQTSMYLCATGYGQPQHFGDGTRLSIL.